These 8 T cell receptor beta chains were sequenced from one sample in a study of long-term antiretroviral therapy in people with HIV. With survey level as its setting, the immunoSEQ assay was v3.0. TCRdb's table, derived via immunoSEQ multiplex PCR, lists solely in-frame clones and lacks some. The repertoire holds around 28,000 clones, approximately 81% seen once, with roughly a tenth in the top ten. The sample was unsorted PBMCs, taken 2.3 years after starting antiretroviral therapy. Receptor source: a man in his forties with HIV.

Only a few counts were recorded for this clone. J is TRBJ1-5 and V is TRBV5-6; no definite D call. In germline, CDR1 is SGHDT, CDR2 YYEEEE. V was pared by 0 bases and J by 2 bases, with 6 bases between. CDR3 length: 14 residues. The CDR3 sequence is CASSLGVGNQPQHF. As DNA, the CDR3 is TGTGCCAGCAGCTTGGGGGTGGGCAATCAGCCCCAGCATTTT.

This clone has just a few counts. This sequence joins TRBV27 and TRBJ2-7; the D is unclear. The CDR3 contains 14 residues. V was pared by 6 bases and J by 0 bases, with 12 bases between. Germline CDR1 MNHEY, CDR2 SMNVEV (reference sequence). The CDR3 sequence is CASSPASSSYEQYF. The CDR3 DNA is TGTGCCAGCAGCCCCGCGAGTAGCTCCTACGAGCAGTACTTC.

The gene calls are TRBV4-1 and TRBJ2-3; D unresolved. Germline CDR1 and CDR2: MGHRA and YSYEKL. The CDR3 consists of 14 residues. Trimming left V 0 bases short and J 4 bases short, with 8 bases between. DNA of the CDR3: TGCGCCAGCAGCCAAGAAACTGTGGCAGATACGCAGTATTTT. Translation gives CASSQETVADTQYF.

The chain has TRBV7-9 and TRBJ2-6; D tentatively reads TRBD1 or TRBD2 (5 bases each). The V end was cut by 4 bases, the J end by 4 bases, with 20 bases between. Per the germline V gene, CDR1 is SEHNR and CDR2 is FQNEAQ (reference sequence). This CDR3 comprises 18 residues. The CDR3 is CASSSVRGISSGANVLTF. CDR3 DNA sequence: TGTGCCAGCAGCTCCGTACGGGGCATTTCATCCGGGGCCAACGTCCTGACTTTC.

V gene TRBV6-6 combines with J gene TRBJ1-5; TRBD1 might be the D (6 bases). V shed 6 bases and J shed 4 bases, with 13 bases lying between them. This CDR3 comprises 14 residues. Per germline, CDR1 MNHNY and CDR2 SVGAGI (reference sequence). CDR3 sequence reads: CASRKDSNNQPQHF. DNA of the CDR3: TGTGCCAGCAGGAAGGACAGTAATAATCAGCCCCAGCATTTT.

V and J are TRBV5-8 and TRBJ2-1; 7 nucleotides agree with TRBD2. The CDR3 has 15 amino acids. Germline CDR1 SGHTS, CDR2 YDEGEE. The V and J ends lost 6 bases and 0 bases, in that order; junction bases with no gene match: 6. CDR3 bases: TGTGCCAGCACCATGGGGGGGATCTCCTACAATGAGCAGTTCTTC. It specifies CASTMGGISYNEQFF.

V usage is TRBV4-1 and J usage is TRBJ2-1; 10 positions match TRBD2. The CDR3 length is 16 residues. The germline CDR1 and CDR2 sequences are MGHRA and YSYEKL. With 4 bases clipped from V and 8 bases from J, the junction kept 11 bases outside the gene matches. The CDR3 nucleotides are TGCGCCAGCAGCCCTTTTAGCCAGCGGGAGGGGGATGAGCAGTTCTTC. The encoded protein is CASSPFSQREGDEQFF.

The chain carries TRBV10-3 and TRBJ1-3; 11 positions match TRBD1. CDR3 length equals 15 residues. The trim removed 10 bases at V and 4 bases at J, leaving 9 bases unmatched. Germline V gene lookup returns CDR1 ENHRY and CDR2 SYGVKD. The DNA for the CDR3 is TGTGCCACGGACAGGGGGCATAGTGTCGGAAACACCATATATTTT. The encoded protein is CATDRGHSVGNTIYF.